This TCR beta chain was sequenced for a study of CD8+ T cells in alopecia areata. This CDR3 region has 11 residues. Germline V gene lookup returns CDR1 MNHNY and CDR2 SVGAGI (reference sequence). The ends were cut back, 6 bases at V and 5 bases at J, with 7 bases in the middle. In each case, RNA was isolated and then reverse transcribed into cDNA as the sequencing template. TCRdb's table, derived via immunoSEQ multiplex PCR, lists solely in-frame clones and lacks some. There are roughly 150,000 clones in the sample; 87% occur only once, and around 15% lies in the top ten. The sample holds a few counts of this clone.

Here the sequenced sample was CD8+ T cells sorted from blood, taken at week 0. This receptor was obtained from a human donor with alopecia areata. V usage is TRBV6-6 and J usage is TRBJ2-5; D unclear. The CDR3 DNA sequence: TGTGCCAGCAGCCCCCTCGAGACCCAGTACTTC. It encodes CASSPLETQYF.